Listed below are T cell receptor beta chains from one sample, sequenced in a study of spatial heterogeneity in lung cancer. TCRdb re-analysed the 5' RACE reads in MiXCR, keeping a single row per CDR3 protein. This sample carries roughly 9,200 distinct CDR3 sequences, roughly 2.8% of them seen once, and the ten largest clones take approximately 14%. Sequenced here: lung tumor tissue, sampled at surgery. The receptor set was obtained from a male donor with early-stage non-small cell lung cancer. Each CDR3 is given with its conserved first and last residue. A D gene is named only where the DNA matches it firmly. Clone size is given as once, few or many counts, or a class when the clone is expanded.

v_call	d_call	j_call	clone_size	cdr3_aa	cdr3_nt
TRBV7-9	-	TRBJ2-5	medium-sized	CASSSRGGGSATQYF	TGTGCCAGCAGCTCAAGGGGAGGGGGCTCAGCGACCCAGTACTTC
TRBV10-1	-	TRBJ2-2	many	CASSELTSPDTGELFF	TGCGCCAGCAGTGAGTTAACTAGCCCCGACACCGGGGAGCTGTTTTTT
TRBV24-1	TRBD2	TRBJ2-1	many	CATSDFSGGYSYNEQFF	TGTGCCACCAGTGATTTTAGCGGGGGGTACTCCTACAATGAGCAGTTCTTC
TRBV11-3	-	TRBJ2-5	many	CASSRGQETQYF	TGTGCCAGCAGTCGGGGGCAAGAGACCCAGTACTTC
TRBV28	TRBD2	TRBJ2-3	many	CASSSGTSGGLGDTQYF	TGTGCCAGCAGTTCCGGGACTAGCGGGGGGCTGGGGGATACGCAGTATTTT
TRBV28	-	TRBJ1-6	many	CASSTLRVPLHF	TGTGCCAGCAGCACCTTGAGGGTTCCCCTCCACTTT
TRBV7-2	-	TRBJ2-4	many	CASSLEINIQYF	TGTGCCAGCAGCCTGGAGATAAACATTCAGTACTTC
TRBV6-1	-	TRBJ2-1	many	CASSRSGLPEQFF	TGTGCCAGCAGCCGATCCGGGTTACCAGAGCAGTTCTTC
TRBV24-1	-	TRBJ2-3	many	CATSDFPEISSTDTQYF	TGTGCCACCAGTGATTTCCCGGAGATTTCTAGCACAGATACGCAGTATTTT
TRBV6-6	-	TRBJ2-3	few	CASSYSSWPTDTQYF	TGTGCCAGCAGTTACTCGAGTTGGCCTACAGATACGCAGTATTTT
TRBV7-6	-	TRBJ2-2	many	CASSLRGPQTFTGELFF	TGTGCCAGCAGCTTAAGGGGTCCCCAGACCTTCACCGGGGAGCTGTTTTTT
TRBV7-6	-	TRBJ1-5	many	CASSFGGASQPQHF	TGTGCCAGCAGCTTTGGCGGGGCGTCACAGCCCCAGCATTTT
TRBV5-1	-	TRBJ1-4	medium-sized	CASSPNRVPGEKLFF	TGCGCCAGCAGCCCTAACCGGGTCCCCGGGGAAAAACTGTTTTTT
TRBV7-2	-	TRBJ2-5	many	CASSSVGETQYF	TGTGCCAGCAGCTCCGTTGGGGAGACCCAGTACTTC
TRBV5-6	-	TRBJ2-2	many	CASSLAPSADWNTGELFF	TGTGCCAGCAGCTTGGCCCCCTCAGCTGATTGGAACACCGGGGAGCTGTTTTTT
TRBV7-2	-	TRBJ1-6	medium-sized	CASSLEQGQIRNSPLHF	TGTGCCAGCAGCTTAGAACAGGGCCAAATACGGAATTCACCCCTCCACTTT
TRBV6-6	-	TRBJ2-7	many	CASSPFARSYEQYF	TGTGCCAGCAGCCCCTTCGCCCGGTCCTACGAGCAGTACTTC
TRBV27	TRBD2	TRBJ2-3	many	CASSFRGGTDTQYF	TGTGCCAGCAGTTTCCGGGGGGGCACAGATACGCAGTATTTT
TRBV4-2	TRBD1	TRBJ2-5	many	CASSQEESGQGTQYF	TGTGCCAGCAGCCAAGAGGAATCGGGACAGGGGACCCAGTACTTC
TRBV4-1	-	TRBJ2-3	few	CASSQEGFPAADTQYF	TGCGCCAGCAGCCAAGAAGGTTTCCCAGCGGCAGATACGCAGTATTTT
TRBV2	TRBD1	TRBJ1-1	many	CASSEAGRGLTEAFF	TGTGCCAGCAGTGAAGCGGGAAGGGGGCTCACTGAAGCTTTCTTT
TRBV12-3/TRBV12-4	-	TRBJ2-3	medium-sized	CASAILSTDTQYF	TGTGCCAGCGCGATATTAAGCACAGATACGCAGTATTTT
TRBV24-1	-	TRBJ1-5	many	CATSDSRMGQPQHF	TGTGCCACCAGTGATTCCCGGATGGGTCAGCCCCAGCATTTT
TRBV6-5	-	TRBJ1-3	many	CASSLRNTIYF	TGTGCCAGCAGTTTAAGGAACACCATATATTTT
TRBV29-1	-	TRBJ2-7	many	CSVEPELGDEQYF	TGCAGCGTTGAACCCGAATTGGGTGACGAGCAGTACTTC
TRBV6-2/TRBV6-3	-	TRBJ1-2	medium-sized	CASLRDKAYGYTF	TGTGCCAGCCTGCGGGACAAGGCATATGGCTACACCTTC
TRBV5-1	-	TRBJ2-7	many	CASSLTGTLSYEQYF	TGCGCCAGCAGCCTCACCGGGACACTCTCCTACGAGCAGTACTTC
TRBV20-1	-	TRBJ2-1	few	CSAIDPDWPRRYNEQFF	TGCAGTGCTATCGACCCTGACTGGCCTAGAAGGTACAATGAGCAGTTCTTC
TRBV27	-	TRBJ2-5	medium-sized	CASSIRVQETQYF	TGTGCCAGCAGTATCAGGGTGCAAGAGACCCAGTACTTC
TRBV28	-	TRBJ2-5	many	CASRTAGRKETQYF	TGTGCCAGCAGGACCGCGGGCCGAAAAGAGACCCAGTACTTC
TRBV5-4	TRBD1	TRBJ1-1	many	CASSFDRGYTEAFF	TGTGCCAGCAGCTTTGACAGGGGATACACTGAAGCTTTCTTT
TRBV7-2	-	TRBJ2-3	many	CASSSPADTQYF	TGTGCCAGCAGCTCCCCGGCGGATACGCAGTATTTT